This entry lists 28 T cell receptor beta chains sequenced from one sample in a study of cytomegalovirus exposure and HLA in healthy donors. 13 Jbeta primers and 60 Vbeta primers were used for the PCR. The assay was immunoSEQ multiplex PCR, and TCRdb's table has in-frame clones only and misses some. This table has roughly 55,000 clones, 60% to 80% appearing once. Sequenced input: PBMCs. All receptors come from a female donor in good health and CMV-seronegative.

J is TRBJ2-5 and V is TRBV18, with TRBD1 identical over 7 bases. CDR3 length equals 16 residues. V lost 1 base and J lost 2; bases outside the gene matches: 7. Germline CDR1 KGHSH, CDR2 LQKENI. The CDR3, as DNA: TGTGCCAGCTCACCACGGATGACAGGGTATCAAGAGACCCAGTACTTC. Its protein is CASSPRMTGYQETQYF.

The chain links TRBV7-8 to TRBJ1-1, with D tentatively TRBD1 (5 bases). The CDR3 totals 15 residues. Trimming took off 1 base at V and 11 bases at J, with 20 bases between the two ends. CDR1 SGHVS and CDR2 FQNEAQ come from the germline V gene. CDR3 in DNA: TGTGCCAGCAGCTTAGGCCGCCAACAGGTCCGACAGGCTTTCTTT. It yields the protein CASSLGRQQVRQAFF. The complete variable domain, with remaining parts taken from reference TRBV7-8 and TRBJ1-1, reads GAGVSQSPRYKVAKRGQDVALRCDPISGHVSLFWYQQALGQGPEFLTYFQNEAQLDKSGLPSDRFFAERPEGSVSTLKIQRTQQEDSAVYLCASSLGRQQVRQAFFGQGTRLTVV.

The V call is TRBV10-3, the J call TRBJ2-7; no firm D call. Per the germline V gene, CDR1 is ENHRY and CDR2 is SYGVKD. V lost 5 bases and J lost 5, with 10 bases in between. The CDR3 loop spans 12 amino acids. CDR3 DNA sequence: TGTGCCATCAGTCTACGCCCCGACGAGCAGTACTTC. Translating it yields CAISLRPDEQYF.

The chain employs TRBV29-1 and TRBJ1-1; D not resolved. Between the trimmed V and J ends, which lost 3 bases and 3 bases, there was a span of 11 bases. The CDR3 runs 13 residues. The germline V gene encodes CDR1 SQVTM and CDR2 ANQGSEA. The CDR3 loop reads CSVDAGLYTEAFF. For the CDR3, the DNA is TGCAGCGTTGATGCGGGGTTGTACACTGAAGCTTTCTTT.

The CDR3 bases are TGTGCCAGCAGTGAACACAGCCACAGGGGGCACGGCTACACCTTC. Translating gives CASSEHSHRGHGYTF. The chain has TRBV6-1 and TRBJ1-2; TRBD1 agrees at 9 bases. This CDR3 comprises 15 residues. CDR1 is MNHNS, CDR2 SASEGT, per germline. Germline trimming cut 2 bases from V and 8 bases from J; bases unmatched to any gene: 9.

The chain is built from TRBV27 and TRBJ1-2; D is perhaps TRBD1 (5 bases). The germline CDR1 and CDR2 sequences are MNHEY and SMNVEV (reference sequence). V dropped 3 bases and J dropped 2 bases, with 16 bases sitting between them. CDR3 length equals 16 residues. The DNA for the CDR3 is TGTGCCAGCAGTTTCCTGTCAGGTCACAGGAACTATGGCTACACCTTC. Its protein product is CASSFLSGHRNYGYTF.

V usage is TRBV6-5 and J usage is TRBJ2-7; no clear D gene. The CDR3 covers 11 residues. Germline V gene data show CDR1 as MNHEY and CDR2 as SVGAGI. With 6 bases removed from V and 3 bases from J, the gap between germline ends came to 6 bases. The CDR3 protein is CASSANYEQYF. The DNA of the CDR3 is TGTGCCAGCAGCGCTAACTACGAGCAGTACTTC.

This rearrangement joins TRBV19 to TRBJ1-5; D possibly corresponds to TRBD1 (6 bases). CDR1 LNHDA and CDR2 SQIVND come from the germline V gene (reference sequence). The CDR3 has 16 amino acids. Trimming pared 3 bases from V and 9 bases from J, leaving 21 bases between. CDR3 amino acids: CASSMAGGGVGRPQHF. CDR3 bases: TGTGCCAGTAGTATGGCTGGGGGGGGCGTAGGGAGGCCCCAGCATTTT.

The chain carries TRBV7-2 and TRBJ2-2, with 11 bases that match TRBD1. The germline CDR1 and CDR2 sequences are SGHTA and FQGNSA. After removal of 3 bases from V and 3 bases from J, the junction contained 6 bases not matched to a gene. The CDR3 totals 17 residues. The CDR3 sequence: CASSLDRGLGDTGELFF. In DNA, the CDR3 is TGTGCCAGCAGCTTGGACAGGGGGCTGGGGGACACCGGGGAGCTGTTTTTT.

This clone was seen just once. V gene TRBV30 combines with J gene TRBJ2-3; D remains unclear. Trimming shortened V by 0 bases and J by 4 bases, and 5 bases separated the two germline ends. Germline CDR1 GTSNPN, CDR2 SVGIG (reference sequence). CDR3 size: 12 residues. This CDR3 reads CAWSVPADTQYF. The CDR3 nucleotides are TGTGCCTGGAGTGTACCGGCAGATACGCAGTATTTT.

This chain links TRBV15 with TRBJ2-5, with 8 bases lining up with TRBD1. This CDR3 has 14 residues. CDR1 and CDR2 from the germline V gene are LNHNV and YYDKDF (reference sequence). V trimming: 0 bases; J trimming: 5 bases; junction bases outside the gene matches: 2. The CDR3 reads CATSRETGVETQYF. CDR3 DNA sequence: TGTGCCACCAGCAGAGAGACAGGGGTTGAGACCCAGTACTTC.

This clone was observed a few times. The rearrangement links TRBV25-1 to TRBJ1-1; TRBD1 matches 8 bases. The CDR3 runs to 15 residues. Germline V gives CDR1 MGHDK, CDR2 SYGVNS. J gave up 3 bases and V 4 bases, and 7 bases lay outside the gene matches. The DNA for the CDR3 is TGTGCCAGCAGTGCTACGGACAGGGAGGACACTGAAGCTTTCTTT. Its protein product is CASSATDREDTEAFF.

The DNA for the CDR3 is TGTGCCAGCAGCTTCGCCGGGGGGGGGAGAAGATACGAGCAGTACTTC. Protein: CASSFAGGGRRYEQYF. V and J are TRBV13 and TRBJ2-7; 8 bases are a match to TRBD2. This CDR3 region has 16 residues. J gave up 4 bases and V 3 bases, and 11 bases lay outside the gene matches. CDR1 and CDR2 (germline): PRHDT, FYEKMQ (reference sequence).

The J gene is TRBJ2-1, the V gene TRBV10-3; D possibly corresponds to TRBD2 (6 bases). Germline-derived CDR1 and CDR2 are ENHRY and SYGVKD. V gave up 6 bases and J gave up 8 bases, with 23 bases separating them. The CDR3 runs 16 residues. Written as DNA, the CDR3 is TGTGCCATCAGGGGTGGGTCTCAGGGAGGCGGGGATGAGCAGTTCTTC. Translated, it gives CAIRGGSQGGGDEQFF.

This chain links TRBV28 with TRBJ2-1, with D possibly TRBD2 on 5 matching bases. In germline, CDR1 is MDHEN, CDR2 SYDVKM. V shed 3 bases and J shed 4 bases, with 7 bases lying between them. The CDR3 sequence is 13 residues long. Written as DNA, the CDR3 is TGTGCCAGCAGTTTCCAGCGGTACAATGAGCAGTTCTTC. Protein product: CASSFQRYNEQFF.

The genes are TRBV4-2 and TRBJ1-4, with D perhaps matching TRBD1 (5 bases). Germline assignment: CDR1 LGHNA and CDR2 YNFKEQ. CDR3 length: 15 amino acids. Trimming took 0 bases from V and 3 from J, leaving 8 bases between them. CDR3 nucleotides: TGTGCCAGCAGCCAAGACAGGGCGGCTAATGAAAAACTGTTTTTT. This translates into CASSQDRAANEKLFF.

The chain employs TRBV11-2 and TRBJ2-3; D possibly corresponds to TRBD2 (6 bases). Germline assignment: CDR1 SGHAT and CDR2 FQNNGV. Trimming removed 0 bases from V and 2 bases from J, with 12 bases in between. This CDR3 contains 16 residues. CDR3 DNA: TGTGCCAGCAGCTTAGAGGGAGCGGGCTACACAGATACGCAGTATTTT. Translating it yields CASSLEGAGYTDTQYF.

This sequence joins TRBV5-4 and TRBJ2-5; 12 bases are shared with TRBD2. The V gene end was trimmed by 4 bases and the J gene end by 5 bases; junction bases not matched to a gene: 9. The CDR3 has 16 amino acids. Germline V CDR1 and CDR2: SGHNT, YYREEE (reference sequence). In DNA form, the CDR3 reads TGTGCCAGCAGCCCTAGCGGGAGGGCGTTGGGGGAGACCCAGTACTTC. This translates into CASSPSGRALGETQYF.

This clone occurred a few times. This chain joins TRBV5-1 and TRBJ2-5; D is possibly TRBD1 (6 bases). The end of the DNA aligns better with TRBJ2-7, so the J call may be wrong. The CDR3 is 15 residues long. Germline CDR1 is SGHRS and CDR2 is YFSETQ. The CDR3: CASRKFTGPSYEQYF. CDR3 bases: TGCGCCAGCAGGAAATTTACAGGGCCGTCCTACGAGCAGTACTTC.

The V call is TRBV15, the J call TRBJ1-3; D perhaps matches TRBD1 (5 bases). Germline loops: CDR1 LNHNV, CDR2 YYDKDF (reference sequence). The CDR3 covers 15 residues. V gave up 5 bases and J gave up 2 bases, with 13 bases separating them. This CDR3 reads CATSHFRGPGNTIYF. As DNA, the CDR3 is TGTGCCACCAGCCACTTTAGGGGTCCTGGAAACACCATATATTTT.

This clone came up once. Because it lacks the conserved phenylalanine or tryptophan at the end, this CDR3 is likely a read error. The gene calls are TRBV4-2 and TRBJ1-6, with D possibly being TRBD1 (6 bases). The CDR3 is made up of 17 amino acids. V lost 0 bases to trimming and J lost 14 bases, with 23 bases between them. Per the germline V gene, CDR1 is LGHNA and CDR2 is YNFKEQ. The CDR3 nucleotides are TGTGCCAGCAGCCAAGAGCTCCGGACAGCAATCCCCGGGGCCCTCCACCTT. Amino acids: CASSQELRTAIPGALHL.

This clone was counted a single time. The V call is TRBV6-4, the J call TRBJ2-1; 15 bases align to TRBD2. V shed 6 bases, J shed 13 bases, and the junction held 1 base outside the gene matches. Germline values: CDR1 MRHNA, CDR2 SNTAGT. This CDR3 region has 12 residues. The CDR3 region has the DNA TGTGCCAGCAGGGGACTAGCGGGGGGCCAGTTCTTC. Translating it yields CASRGLAGGQFF.

In its sample, this clone was seen once. The rearrangement links TRBV19 to TRBJ2-1; 12 bases line up with TRBD1. This CDR3 has 20 amino acids. The V gene end was trimmed by 6 bases and the J gene end by 0 bases; junction bases not matched to a gene: 15. CDR1 and CDR2 (germline): LNHDA, SQIVND (reference sequence). In DNA, the CDR3 is TGTGCCAGTAGCCCCGGTTGGGGGACAGGGGGCATAGCCTCCTACAATGAGCAGTTCTTC. Translation: CASSPGWGTGGIASYNEQFF.

V is TRBV6-5 and J is TRBJ1-3; D ambiguous. The CDR3 has 14 residues. Germline V gives CDR1 MNHEY, CDR2 SVGAGI. Trimming took off 6 bases at V and 3 bases at J, with 12 bases between the two ends. The CDR3, as DNA: TGTGCCAGCAGGATCACCGCACTTGGAAACACCATATATTTT. Its translation: CASRITALGNTIYF.

This clone was seen a handful of times. This chain uses TRBV29-1 with TRBJ2-5; 10 bases are a match to TRBD1. Germline CDR1 is SQVTM and CDR2 is ANQGSEA. The CDR3 extends over 16 amino acids. The V segment lost 6 bases and the J segment 2 bases; nucleotides outside the gene matches: 12. CDR3 coding DNA: TGCAGCGTGAGCTTAGGGACAGGGGAATGGCAAGAGACCCAGTACTTC. This encodes CSVSLGTGEWQETQYF.

The chain has TRBV7-9 and TRBJ2-2; 7 nucleotides align to TRBD2. The CDR3 is 15 residues long. Unmatched junction bases numbered 15, after V lost 10 bases and J lost 7 bases. Per germline, CDR1 SEHNR and CDR2 FQNEAQ (reference sequence). For the CDR3, the DNA is TGTGCCACCACGTCGGGGAGGGGCTCAGGCGGGGAGCTGTTTTTT. This gives the protein CATTSGRGSGGELFF.

The chain links TRBV2 to TRBJ2-7; 9 bases line up with TRBD2. Germline CDR1 reads SNHLY; CDR2 reads FYNNEI. The CDR3 contains 15 residues. Trimming took 5 bases from V and 0 from J; bases not matched to a gene: 5. The CDR3 region has the DNA TGTGCCAGCAGTACGCAGCGGGGGGCCTCCTACGAGCAGTACTTC. This translates into CASSTQRGASYEQYF.

This rearrangement joins TRBV5-8 to TRBJ2-7, with D hard to call. This CDR3 has 13 amino acids. The V gene's germline CDR1 is SGHTS and CDR2 YDEGEE. The ends were cut back, 0 bases at V and 6 bases at J, with 10 bases in the middle. The CDR3 DNA reads as TGTGCCAGCAGCTTGGTCGGAGTTCGCGAGCAGTACTTC. Its translation: CASSLVGVREQYF.